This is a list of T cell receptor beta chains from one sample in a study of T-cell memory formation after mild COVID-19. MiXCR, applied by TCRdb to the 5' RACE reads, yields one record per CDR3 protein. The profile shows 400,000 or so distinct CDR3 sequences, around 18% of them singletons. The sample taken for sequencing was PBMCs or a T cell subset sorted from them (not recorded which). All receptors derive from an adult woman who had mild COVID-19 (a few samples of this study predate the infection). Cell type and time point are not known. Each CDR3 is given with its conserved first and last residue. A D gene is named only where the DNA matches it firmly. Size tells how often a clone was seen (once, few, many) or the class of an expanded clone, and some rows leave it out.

CDR3aa: CASSQDPAGGTEQFF
CDR3nt: TGCGCCAGCAGCCAAGATCCGGCAGGGGGTACTGAGCAGTTCTTC
v_gene: TRBV4-3
j_gene: TRBJ2-1
d_gene: TRBD1
abundance: .

CDR3aa: CATAREGTDTQYF
CDR3nt: TGTGCCACCGCACGGGAGGGCACAGATACGCAGTATTTT
v_gene: TRBV24-1
j_gene: TRBJ2-3
d_gene: TRBD2
abundance: few

CDR3aa: CASSPGLAGGADTQYF
CDR3nt: TGCGCCAGCAGCCCAGGACTAGCGGGGGGTGCAGATACGCAGTATTTT
v_gene: TRBV5-1
j_gene: TRBJ2-3
d_gene: TRBD2
abundance: many

CDR3aa: CASSLARGNEQFF
CDR3nt: TGCGCCAGCAGCTTGGCCCGCGGGAATGAGCAGTTCTTC
v_gene: TRBV5-1
j_gene: TRBJ2-1
d_gene: .
abundance: many

CDR3aa: CATSRAAQETQYF
CDR3nt: TGTGCCACCTCCCGGGCGGCCCAAGAGACCCAGTACTTC
v_gene: TRBV24-1
j_gene: TRBJ2-5
d_gene: .
abundance: few

CDR3aa: CASSPWTGGGSGGYTF
CDR3nt: TGTGCCAGCAGCCCCTGGACAGGGGGTGGTTCGGGAGGCTACACCTTC
v_gene: TRBV5-4
j_gene: TRBJ1-2
d_gene: TRBD1
abundance: .

CDR3aa: CSARDSRAGNIQYF
CDR3nt: TGCAGTGCTAGAGATTCCAGGGCGGGAAACATTCAGTACTTC
v_gene: TRBV20-1
j_gene: TRBJ2-4
d_gene: .
abundance: .

CDR3aa: CASSQESSGKAFF
CDR3nt: TGTGCCAGCAGCCAAGAAAGCTCGGGGAAAGCTTTCTTT
v_gene: TRBV3-1
j_gene: TRBJ1-1
d_gene: .
abundance: .

CDR3aa: CASSSLSADSYTF
CDR3nt: TGTGCCAGCAGCTCCTTAAGTGCGGACAGCTACACCTTC
v_gene: TRBV7-2
j_gene: TRBJ1-2
d_gene: .
abundance: .

CDR3aa: CASSVGQGGFRETQYF
CDR3nt: TGTGCCAGCAGCGTGGGACAGGGAGGCTTCCGAGAGACCCAGTACTTC
v_gene: TRBV9
j_gene: TRBJ2-5
d_gene: TRBD1
abundance: .

CDR3aa: CSAPHQGGFTSEAFF
CDR3nt: TGCAGTGCTCCCCACCAGGGCGGATTTACGTCTGAAGCTTTCTTT
v_gene: TRBV20-1
j_gene: TRBJ1-1
d_gene: .
abundance: few

CDR3aa: CASSSLRGPFYEQYF
CDR3nt: TGTGCCAGCAGCTCACTGCGGGGGCCCTTCTACGAGCAGTACTTC
v_gene: TRBV11-3
j_gene: TRBJ2-7
d_gene: .
abundance: few

CDR3aa: CASSTSGTGIYEQYF
CDR3nt: TGTGCCAGTAGTACCTCCGGGACAGGGATCTACGAGCAGTACTTC
v_gene: TRBV19
j_gene: TRBJ2-7
d_gene: TRBD1
abundance: .

CDR3aa: CASAGTSSVDTQYF
CDR3nt: TGTGCCAGCGCCGGGACTAGCTCAGTAGATACGCAGTATTTT
v_gene: TRBV9
j_gene: TRBJ2-3
d_gene: TRBD2
abundance: once

CDR3aa: CASSPSYGTPRETQYF
CDR3nt: TGTGCCAGCAGCCCCTCCTACGGGACTCCACGGGAGACCCAGTACTTC
v_gene: TRBV7-7
j_gene: TRBJ2-5
d_gene: .
abundance: few

CDR3aa: CASSFGTRGRRANVLTF
CDR3nt: TGTGCCAGCAGTTTTGGTACTCGGGGCCGGAGGGCCAACGTCCTGACTTTC
v_gene: TRBV12-3/TRBV12-4
j_gene: TRBJ2-6
d_gene: .
abundance: .

CDR3aa: CSAPARAYEQYF
CDR3nt: TGCAGTGCCCCAGCCCGGGCCTACGAGCAGTACTTC
v_gene: TRBV20-1
j_gene: TRBJ2-7
d_gene: .
abundance: .

CDR3aa: CASSRQGDNEQFF
CDR3nt: TGTGCCAGCAGTCGACAGGGCGACAATGAGCAGTTCTTC
v_gene: TRBV6-5
j_gene: TRBJ2-1
d_gene: TRBD1
abundance: .

CDR3aa: CASSWGGASPYNSPLHF
CDR3nt: TGTGCCAGCAGTTGGGGGGGTGCGAGTCCATATAATTCACCCCTCCACTTT
v_gene: TRBV12-3/TRBV12-4
j_gene: TRBJ1-6
d_gene: .
abundance: .

CDR3aa: CAWSAWRGSEAFF
CDR3nt: TGTGCCTGGAGTGCTTGGAGGGGTTCTGAAGCTTTCTTT
v_gene: TRBV30
j_gene: TRBJ1-1
d_gene: .
abundance: .

CDR3aa: CASSEGRQSDGYTF
CDR3nt: TGTGCCAGCAGTGAAGGTCGACAGAGCGATGGCTACACCTTC
v_gene: TRBV6-1
j_gene: TRBJ1-2
d_gene: .
abundance: .

CDR3aa: CASSEYRGYEQYF
CDR3nt: TGTGCCAGCAGTGAATACAGGGGCTACGAGCAGTACTTC
v_gene: TRBV2
j_gene: TRBJ2-7
d_gene: TRBD1
abundance: few

CDR3aa: CASSPAPGGEKLFF
CDR3nt: TGTGCCAGCAGTCCAGCGCCTGGCGGTGAAAAACTGTTTTTT
v_gene: TRBV6-1
j_gene: TRBJ1-4
d_gene: .
abundance: .

CDR3aa: CASSQGWTGSDEQYF
CDR3nt: TGCGCCAGCAGCCAAGGGTGGACAGGGAGCGACGAGCAGTACTTC
v_gene: TRBV4-1
j_gene: TRBJ2-7
d_gene: TRBD1
abundance: .

CDR3aa: CASSYFREAAGVSETQYF
CDR3nt: TGTGCCAGCAGTTATTTTAGGGAGGCAGCGGGAGTATCAGAGACCCAGTACTTC
v_gene: TRBV6-5
j_gene: TRBJ2-5
d_gene: TRBD2
abundance: few

CDR3aa: CASKMDRGDEKLFF
CDR3nt: TGTGCCAGCAAAATGGACAGGGGGGATGAAAAACTGTTTTTT
v_gene: TRBV27
j_gene: TRBJ1-4
d_gene: TRBD1
abundance: once

CDR3aa: CASSQDGEAYEQYF
CDR3nt: TGTGCCAGCAGCCAAGACGGGGAGGCCTACGAGCAGTACTTC
v_gene: TRBV4-2
j_gene: TRBJ2-7
d_gene: .
abundance: many

CDR3aa: CSVLSPAGRRDTEAFF
CDR3nt: TGCAGCGTTCTGAGTCCAGCAGGGCGACGGGACACTGAAGCTTTCTTT
v_gene: TRBV29-1
j_gene: TRBJ1-1
d_gene: .
abundance: .

CDR3aa: CASSSGRAFTDTQYF
CDR3nt: TGTGCCAGCAGCTCCGGGAGGGCCTTCACAGATACGCAGTATTTT
v_gene: TRBV11-3
j_gene: TRBJ2-3
d_gene: TRBD2
abundance: .

CDR3aa: CASSLSLGIFLSYNEQFF
CDR3nt: TGTGCCAGCAGCTTATCCTTAGGCATCTTCCTCTCCTACAATGAGCAGTTCTTC
v_gene: TRBV7-6
j_gene: TRBJ2-1
d_gene: .
abundance: .

CDR3aa: CASSPRLAVTGEQYF
CDR3nt: TGTGCCAGCAGCCCAAGACTAGCGGTCACGGGGGAGCAGTACTTC
v_gene: TRBV11-2
j_gene: TRBJ2-7
d_gene: TRBD2
abundance: many

CDR3aa: CSVTAEISYEQYF
CDR3nt: TGCAGCGTTACCGCAGAAATCTCCTACGAGCAGTACTTC
v_gene: TRBV29-1
j_gene: TRBJ2-7
d_gene: .
abundance: .

CDR3aa: CASSLRKDTQYF
CDR3nt: TGTGCCAGCAGTTTAAGGAAGGATACGCAGTATTTT
v_gene: TRBV12-3/TRBV12-4
j_gene: TRBJ2-3
d_gene: .
abundance: .

CDR3aa: CASSQTQTGGYTF
CDR3nt: TGTGCCAGCAGCCAAACCCAGACGGGGGGCTACACCTTC
v_gene: TRBV3-1
j_gene: TRBJ1-2
d_gene: .
abundance: once

CDR3aa: CASSPREAASGHRYF
CDR3nt: TGTGCCAGCAGCCCCCGGGAGGCAGCATCAGGTCATCGGTACTTC
v_gene: TRBV7-9
j_gene: TRBJ2-7
d_gene: TRBD2
abundance: once

CDR3aa: CASSKGLADTQYF
CDR3nt: TGTGCCAGCAGCAAGGGACTAGCAGATACGCAGTATTTT
v_gene: TRBV11-2
j_gene: TRBJ2-3
d_gene: TRBD2
abundance: .

CDR3aa: CATSIITGGGNTEAFF
CDR3nt: TGTGCCACCAGTATTATAACAGGGGGCGGGAACACTGAAGCTTTCTTT
v_gene: TRBV24-1
j_gene: TRBJ1-1
d_gene: TRBD1
abundance: .

CDR3aa: CASSFEPPGVSGNTIYF
CDR3nt: TGCGCCAGCAGCTTCGAACCACCCGGAGTCTCTGGAAACACCATATATTTT
v_gene: TRBV5-1
j_gene: TRBJ1-3
d_gene: .
abundance: few

CDR3aa: CASSELEPYGYTF
CDR3nt: TGTGCCAGCAGTGAACTGGAGCCCTATGGCTACACCTTC
v_gene: TRBV6-1
j_gene: TRBJ1-2
d_gene: .
abundance: once

CDR3aa: CASSHPRGSEQYF
CDR3nt: TGTGCCAGCAGCCACCCACGAGGGAGCGAGCAGTACTTC
v_gene: TRBV7-9
j_gene: TRBJ2-7
d_gene: .
abundance: few

CDR3aa: CASSGTAINEQFF
CDR3nt: TGTGCCAGCAGTGGGACTGCGATCAATGAGCAGTTCTTC
v_gene: TRBV12-3/TRBV12-4
j_gene: TRBJ2-1
d_gene: .
abundance: .

CDR3aa: CASSLTKRGLGPQETQYF
CDR3nt: TGTGCCAGCAGCTTGACTAAAAGGGGGTTAGGCCCCCAAGAGACCCAGTACTTC
v_gene: TRBV7-9
j_gene: TRBJ2-5
d_gene: .
abundance: .

CDR3aa: CASSWGPARTGELFF
CDR3nt: TGTGCCAGCAGTTGGGGGCCCGCGAGGACCGGGGAGCTGTTTTTT
v_gene: TRBV6-2/TRBV6-3
j_gene: TRBJ2-2
d_gene: .
abundance: .

CDR3aa: CSGHKRAGLSYNEQFF
CDR3nt: TGCAGTGGGCATAAGCGGGCCGGCCTTTCCTACAATGAGCAGTTCTTC
v_gene: TRBV20-1
j_gene: TRBJ2-1
d_gene: .
abundance: .

CDR3aa: CASIRYSPTFYNEQFF
CDR3nt: TGTGCCAGCATTCGATACAGCCCCACATTCTACAATGAGCAGTTCTTC
v_gene: TRBV12-3/TRBV12-4
j_gene: TRBJ2-1
d_gene: .
abundance: .

CDR3aa: CASNPTSSPRAQYF
CDR3nt: TGTGCCAGCAACCCAACTTCCAGCCCCCGGGCCCAGTACTTC
v_gene: TRBV9
j_gene: TRBJ2-5
d_gene: .
abundance: few

CDR3aa: CSAPGPRGNPYEQYF
CDR3nt: TGCAGTGCCCCAGGGCCGCGCGGCAACCCCTACGAGCAGTACTTC
v_gene: TRBV20-1
j_gene: TRBJ2-7
d_gene: .
abundance: .

CDR3aa: CASSVSRPDPEQFF
CDR3nt: TGTGCCAGCAGCGTATCCCGGCCGGACCCCGAGCAGTTCTTC
v_gene: TRBV7-2
j_gene: TRBJ2-1
d_gene: .
abundance: .

CDR3aa: CASRLAGGRQETQYF
CDR3nt: TGTGCCAGCAGGCTAGCGGGGGGCAGGCAAGAGACCCAGTACTTC
v_gene: TRBV2
j_gene: TRBJ2-5
d_gene: TRBD2
abundance: .

CDR3aa: CASSTGPKTQYF
CDR3nt: TGTGCCAGCTCCACCGGGCCCAAGACCCAGTACTTC
v_gene: TRBV2
j_gene: TRBJ2-5
d_gene: .
abundance: .